A selection of T cell receptor beta chains follows, all from one sample in a study of PD-1 blockade in classical Hodgkin lymphoma. The assay was immunoSEQ multiplex PCR, and TCRdb's table has in-frame clones only and misses some. The repertoire holds around 29,000 clones, approximately 80% seen once, with around 0.6% in the top ten. Here the sequenced sample was CD4+ T cells from blood, taken before the fourth cycle of nivolumab. These receptors all stem from a human donor with classical Hodgkin lymphoma. The CDR3 runs from the conserved cysteine through the conserved F or W. Each record gives: V gene, J gene, CDR3 protein.

V gene: TRBV4-2; J gene: TRBJ2-1; CDR3 protein: CASMSGKNEQFF
V gene: TRBV6-6; J gene: TRBJ2-3; CDR3 protein: CASLADSEGVTDTQYF
V gene: TRBV6-6; J gene: TRBJ2-7; CDR3 protein: CASSYSRGSYEQYF
V gene: TRBV6-6; J gene: TRBJ1-2; CDR3 protein: CASSYGTEIYGYTF
V gene: TRBV2; J gene: TRBJ1-2; CDR3 protein: CASTGTGGPYDGYTF
V gene: TRBV7-2; J gene: TRBJ1-2; CDR3 protein: CASSFDSSNYGYTF
V gene: TRBV7-9; J gene: TRBJ1-4; CDR3 protein: CASSQQGEKLFF
V gene: TRBV6-5; J gene: TRBJ2-7; CDR3 protein: CASSYGISYEQYF
V gene: TRBV5-1; J gene: TRBJ2-1; CDR3 protein: CASSLDTRGNEQFF
V gene: TRBV2; J gene: TRBJ1-4; CDR3 protein: CASSEDRTTNEKLFF
V gene: TRBV6-5; J gene: TRBJ2-5; CDR3 protein: CASSRRNRQETQYF
V gene: TRBV5-1; J gene: TRBJ1-1; CDR3 protein: CASSGERGAGNEAFF
V gene: TRBV21-1; J gene: TRBJ2-7; CDR3 protein: CASSKAWRDGRGTTYEQYF
V gene: TRBV5-1; J gene: TRBJ2-7; CDR3 protein: CASSLGGNSYEQYF
V gene: TRBV6-5; J gene: TRBJ1-6; CDR3 protein: CASSYSPRTGRSPLHF
V gene: TRBV5-1; J gene: TRBJ2-1; CDR3 protein: CAITPFNKSNEQFF
V gene: TRBV6-5; J gene: TRBJ1-6; CDR3 protein: CASSLRGNSPLHF
V gene: TRBV7-9; J gene: TRBJ1-6; CDR3 protein: CASSDGQSNSPLHF
V gene: TRBV7-2; J gene: TRBJ1-1; CDR3 protein: CASSSKYGGGTEAFF
V gene: TRBV6-5; J gene: TRBJ2-3; CDR3 protein: CASSYSDTQYF
V gene: TRBV5-1; J gene: TRBJ1-4; CDR3 protein: CASSLTNEKLFF
V gene: TRBV5-1; J gene: TRBJ1-1; CDR3 protein: CASSPIRGNTEAFF
V gene: TRBV7-9; J gene: TRBJ1-4; CDR3 protein: CASSLGQGNEKLFF
V gene: TRBV7-9; J gene: TRBJ1-1; CDR3 protein: CASSLAPTEAFF
V gene: TRBV5-6; J gene: TRBJ2-3; CDR3 protein: CASSSSDWIGGRTDTQYF